This TCR beta chain is drawn from a study of blood T cell repertoires in COVID-19. Study information: The United States, Italy and Spain supplied acute and convalescent COVID-19 samples. PBMCs, B-cell-depleted T cells, or T cells were the source of the cDNA or gDNA that made up the material.

The V gene's germline CDR1 is MGHRA and CDR2 YSYEKL. V dropped 3 bases and J dropped 4; count of bases not matched to a gene: 3. The CDR3 contains 14 residues. Here immunoSEQ multiplex PCR was the method, and the copy in TCRdb shows in-frame clones only, minus some. Among approximately 350,000 clones, 89% were seen once, and the ten largest hold roughly 1.2%. This chain connects TRBV4-1 to TRBJ1-5, with 7 bases fitting TRBD1. This receptor was obtained from a man aged 35 to 55 with acute or convalescent COVID-19. The sequencing input was peripheral blood. CDR3 in amino acids: CASSQRDRNQPQHF. The CDR3 DNA is TGCGCCAGCAGCCAGCGGGACAGAAATCAGCCCCAGCATTTT.